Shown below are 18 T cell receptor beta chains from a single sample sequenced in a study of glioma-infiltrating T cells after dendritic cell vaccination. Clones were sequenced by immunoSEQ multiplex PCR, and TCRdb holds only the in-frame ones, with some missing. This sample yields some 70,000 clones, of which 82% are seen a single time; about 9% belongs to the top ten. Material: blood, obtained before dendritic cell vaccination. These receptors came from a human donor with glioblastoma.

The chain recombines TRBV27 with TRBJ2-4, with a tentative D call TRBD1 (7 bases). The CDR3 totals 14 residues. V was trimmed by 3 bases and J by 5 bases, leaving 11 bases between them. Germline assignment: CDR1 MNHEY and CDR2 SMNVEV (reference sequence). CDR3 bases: TGTGCCAGCAGTTTGGAGGGGGCCCAAAACATTCAGTACTTC. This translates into CASSLEGAQNIQYF.

For the CDR3, the DNA is TGTGCCAGCAGCTCGGGGGGGAGCACAGATACGCAGTATTTT. This encodes CASSSGGSTDTQYF. The chain recombines TRBV7-2 with TRBJ2-3; TRBD2 agrees at 8 bases. Germline CDR1 is SGHTA and CDR2 is FQGNSA. V shed 4 bases and J 0 bases; nucleotides not matched to a gene: 0. This CDR3 is 14 amino acids long.

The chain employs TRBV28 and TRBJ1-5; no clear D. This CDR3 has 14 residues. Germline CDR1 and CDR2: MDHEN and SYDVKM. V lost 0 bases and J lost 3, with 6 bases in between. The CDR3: CASSLWRNNQPQHF. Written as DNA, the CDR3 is TGTGCCAGCAGTTTATGGCGGAACAATCAGCCCCAGCATTTT. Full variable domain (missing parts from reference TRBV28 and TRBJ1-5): DVKVTQSSRYLVKRTGEKVFLECVQDMDHENMFWYRQDPGLGLRLIYFSYDVKMKEKGDIPEGYSVSREKKERFSLILESASTNQTSMYLCASSLWRNNQPQHFGDGTRLSIL.

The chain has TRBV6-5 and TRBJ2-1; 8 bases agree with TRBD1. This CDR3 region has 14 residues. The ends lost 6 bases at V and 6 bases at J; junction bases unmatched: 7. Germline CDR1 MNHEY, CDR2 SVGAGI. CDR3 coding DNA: TGTGCCAGCAGGCCCCCCGGACAGGGCAATGAGCAGTTCTTC. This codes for CASRPPGQGNEQFF.

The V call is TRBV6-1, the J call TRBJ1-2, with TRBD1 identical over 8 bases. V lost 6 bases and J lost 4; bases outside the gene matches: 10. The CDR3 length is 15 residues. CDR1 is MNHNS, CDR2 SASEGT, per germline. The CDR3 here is CASSLETGEGYGYTF. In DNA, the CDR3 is TGTGCCAGCAGCCTCGAGACAGGGGAAGGCTATGGCTACACCTTC.

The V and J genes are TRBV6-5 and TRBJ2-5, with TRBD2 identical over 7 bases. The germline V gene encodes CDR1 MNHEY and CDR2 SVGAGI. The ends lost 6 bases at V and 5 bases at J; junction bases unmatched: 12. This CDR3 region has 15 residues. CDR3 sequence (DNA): TGTGCCAGCAGGCCATGGGTGGGAGGGCAGGAGACCCAGTACTTC. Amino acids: CASRPWVGGQETQYF.

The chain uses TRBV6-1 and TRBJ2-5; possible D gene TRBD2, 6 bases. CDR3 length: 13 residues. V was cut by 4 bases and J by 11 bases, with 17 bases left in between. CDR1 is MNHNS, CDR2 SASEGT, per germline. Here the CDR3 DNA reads TGTGCCAGCAGTGCCCGGGACTTGTTTTGGCAGTACTTC. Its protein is CASSARDLFWQYF.

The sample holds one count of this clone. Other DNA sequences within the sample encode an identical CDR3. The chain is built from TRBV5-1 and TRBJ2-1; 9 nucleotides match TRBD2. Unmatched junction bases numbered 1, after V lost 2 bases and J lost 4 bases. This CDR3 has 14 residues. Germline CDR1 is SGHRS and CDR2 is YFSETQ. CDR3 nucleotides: TGCGCCAGCAGCTTAACTAGCGGGTACAATGAGCAGTTCTTC. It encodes CASSLTSGYNEQFF.

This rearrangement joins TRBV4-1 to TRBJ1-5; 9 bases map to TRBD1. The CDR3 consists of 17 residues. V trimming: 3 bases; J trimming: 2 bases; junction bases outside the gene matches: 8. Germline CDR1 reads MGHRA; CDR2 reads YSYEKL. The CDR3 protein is CASSHLGQGVGNQPQHF. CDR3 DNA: TGCGCCAGCAGCCATCTGGGACAGGGAGTAGGCAATCAGCCCCAGCATTTT.

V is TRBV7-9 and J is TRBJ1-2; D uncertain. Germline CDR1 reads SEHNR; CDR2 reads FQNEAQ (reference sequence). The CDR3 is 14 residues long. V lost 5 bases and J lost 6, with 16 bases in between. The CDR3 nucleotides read TGTGCCAGCAGCCTAAGCGGCAGCCTGAATGGCTACACCTTC. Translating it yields CASSLSGSLNGYTF.

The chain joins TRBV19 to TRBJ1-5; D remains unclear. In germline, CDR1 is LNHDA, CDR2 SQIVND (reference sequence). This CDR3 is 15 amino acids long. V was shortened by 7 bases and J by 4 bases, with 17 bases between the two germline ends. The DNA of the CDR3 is TGTGCCAGTAATGCGGACTTAGGGCGTAATCAGCCCCAGCATTTT. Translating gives CASNADLGRNQPQHF.

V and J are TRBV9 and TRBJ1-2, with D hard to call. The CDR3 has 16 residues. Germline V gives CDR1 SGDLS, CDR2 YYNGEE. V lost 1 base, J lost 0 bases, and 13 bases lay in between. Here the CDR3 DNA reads TGTGCCAGCAGCGTAACCGGGGAAAGGGCTAACTATGGCTACACCTTC. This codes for CASSVTGERANYGYTF.

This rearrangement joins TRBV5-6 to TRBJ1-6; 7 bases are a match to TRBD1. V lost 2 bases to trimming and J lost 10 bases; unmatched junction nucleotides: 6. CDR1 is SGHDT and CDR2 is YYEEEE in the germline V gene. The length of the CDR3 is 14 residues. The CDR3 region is CASSLNRGGSPLHF. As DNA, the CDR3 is TGTGCCAGCAGCTTAAACAGGGGAGGCTCACCCCTCCACTTT. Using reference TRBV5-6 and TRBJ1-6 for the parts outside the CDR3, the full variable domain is DAGVTQSPTHLIKTRGQQVTLRCSPKSGHDTVSWYQQALGQGPQFIFQYYEEEERQRGNFPDRFSGHQFPNYSSELNVNALLLGDSALYLCASSLNRGGSPLHFGNGTRLTVT.

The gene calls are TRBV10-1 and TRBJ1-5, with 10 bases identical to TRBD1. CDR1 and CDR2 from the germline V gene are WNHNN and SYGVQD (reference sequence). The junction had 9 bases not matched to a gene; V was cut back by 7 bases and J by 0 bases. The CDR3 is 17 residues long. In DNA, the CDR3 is TGCGCCAGCAAGAAACGGGACAGGGGAAATAGCAATCAGCCCCAGCATTTT. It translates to CASKKRDRGNSNQPQHF.

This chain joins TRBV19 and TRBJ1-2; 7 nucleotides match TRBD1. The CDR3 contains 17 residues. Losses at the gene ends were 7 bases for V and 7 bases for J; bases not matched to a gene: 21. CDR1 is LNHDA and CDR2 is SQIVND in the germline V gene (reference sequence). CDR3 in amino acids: CASTPGRGGRGRRGYTF. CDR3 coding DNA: TGTGCCAGTACCCCCGGCAGGGGTGGCAGGGGGAGACGTGGCTACACCTTC.

Here the CDR3 DNA reads TGCAGCGTTGACTCGGGGGTGACATTCAATGAGCAGTTCTTC. Residues: CSVDSGVTFNEQFF. V usage is TRBV29-1 and J usage is TRBJ2-1; perhaps TRBD2 as D (6 bases). This CDR3 spans 14 amino acids. Trimming left V 3 bases short and J 6 bases short, with 15 bases between. CDR1 SQVTM and CDR2 ANQGSEA come from the germline V gene.

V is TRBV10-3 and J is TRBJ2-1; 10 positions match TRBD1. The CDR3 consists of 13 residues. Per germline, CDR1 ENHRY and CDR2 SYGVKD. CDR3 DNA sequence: TGTGGTATAGGACAGGGGGTTAACAATGAGCAGTTCTTC. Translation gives CGIGQGVNNEQFF.

CDR3 DNA sequence: TGTGCCAGCAGCCCGGGACAGGGAGGAGGGTCACCCCTCCACTTT. Translation: CASSPGQGGGSPLHF. J is TRBJ1-6 and V is TRBV7-6; 9 nucleotides align to TRBD1. The CDR3 has 15 residues. With V trimmed by 5 bases and J by 10 bases, 9 bases remained unmatched. Germline lookup yields CDR1 SGHVS and CDR2 FNYEAQ.